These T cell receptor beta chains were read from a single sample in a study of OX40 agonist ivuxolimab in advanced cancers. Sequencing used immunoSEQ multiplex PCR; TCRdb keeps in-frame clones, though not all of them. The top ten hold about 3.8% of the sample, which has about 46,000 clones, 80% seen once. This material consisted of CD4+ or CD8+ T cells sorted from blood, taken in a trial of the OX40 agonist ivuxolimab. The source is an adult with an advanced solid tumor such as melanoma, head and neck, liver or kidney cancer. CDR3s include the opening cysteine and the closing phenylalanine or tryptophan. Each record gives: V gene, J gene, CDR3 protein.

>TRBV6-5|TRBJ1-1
CASSSQPNTEAFF
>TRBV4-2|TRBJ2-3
CASSPSGGAPDTQYF
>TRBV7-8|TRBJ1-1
CASSLRRGLQEAFF
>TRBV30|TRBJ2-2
CAWIRGNTGELFF
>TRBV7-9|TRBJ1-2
CASSLNDWGYTF
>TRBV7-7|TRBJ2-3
CASSLNPADTQYF
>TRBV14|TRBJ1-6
CASSQEFWAGGSSPLHF
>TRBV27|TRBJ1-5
CASSLSAGQGSNQPQHF
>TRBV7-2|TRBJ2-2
CASSPARGGELFF
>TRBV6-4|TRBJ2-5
CASSEGLAGAETQYF
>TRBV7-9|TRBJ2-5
CASSLTGVETQYF
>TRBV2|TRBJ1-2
CASMRRANYGYTF
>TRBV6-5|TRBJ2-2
CASSTSGGGTGELFF
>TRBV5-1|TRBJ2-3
CASSLESTDTQYF
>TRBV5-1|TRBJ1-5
CASSGNRWDQPQHF
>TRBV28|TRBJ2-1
CASSPAGGGYNEQFF
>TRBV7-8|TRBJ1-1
CASSYAGVTEAFF
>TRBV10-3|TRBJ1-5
CAISPGTLDQPQHF
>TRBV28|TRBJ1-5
CASGGGGQPQHF
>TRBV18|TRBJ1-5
CASSQEIRQPQHF
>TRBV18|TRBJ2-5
CASSYQETQYF
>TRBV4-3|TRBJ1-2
CASSLRPPRGREGYTF
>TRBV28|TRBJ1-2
CASSPRRGYTF
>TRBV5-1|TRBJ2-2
CASSSDTSGELFF
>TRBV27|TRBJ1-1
CASSLDRVSEAFF
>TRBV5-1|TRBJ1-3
CASSLVGRSSSGNTIYF
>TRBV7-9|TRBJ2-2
CASSTARLGLLSTGELFF
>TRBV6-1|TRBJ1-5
CASKESNQPQHF
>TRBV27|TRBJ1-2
CASSAHGTGGYGYTF
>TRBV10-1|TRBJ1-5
CASSERAGECNQPQHF
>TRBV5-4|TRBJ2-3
CASSSRGRPLADTQYF
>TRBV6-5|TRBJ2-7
CASSYSGTDYEQYF
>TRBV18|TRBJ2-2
CASSPSNTGELFF
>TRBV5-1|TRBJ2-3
CASSFAGTSPGDTQYF
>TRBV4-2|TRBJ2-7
CASSPGWGYEQYF
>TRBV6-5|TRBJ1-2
CASSSWTRGVTF
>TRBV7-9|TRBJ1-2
CASSLLDGGVGYTF
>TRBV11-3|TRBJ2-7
CASSSGQGAGYEQYF
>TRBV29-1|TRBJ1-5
CSVYTGLGPQHF
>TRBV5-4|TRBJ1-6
CASRGQNNSPLHF
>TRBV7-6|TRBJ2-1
CASGTQAYNEQFF
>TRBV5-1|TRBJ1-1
CASSPKVNTEAFF